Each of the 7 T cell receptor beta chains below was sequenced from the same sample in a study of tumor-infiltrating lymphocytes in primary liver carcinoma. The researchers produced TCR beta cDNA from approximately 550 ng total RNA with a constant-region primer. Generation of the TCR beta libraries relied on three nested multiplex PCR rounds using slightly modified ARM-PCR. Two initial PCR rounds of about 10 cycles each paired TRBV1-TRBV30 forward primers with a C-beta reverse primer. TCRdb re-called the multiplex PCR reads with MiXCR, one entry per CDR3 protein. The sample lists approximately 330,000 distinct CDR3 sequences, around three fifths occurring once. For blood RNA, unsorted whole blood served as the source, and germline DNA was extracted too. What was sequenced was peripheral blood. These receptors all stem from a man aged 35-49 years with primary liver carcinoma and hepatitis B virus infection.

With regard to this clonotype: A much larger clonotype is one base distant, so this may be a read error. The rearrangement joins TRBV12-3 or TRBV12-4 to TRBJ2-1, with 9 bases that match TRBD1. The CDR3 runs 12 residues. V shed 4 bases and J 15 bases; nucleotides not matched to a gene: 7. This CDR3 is CASSSGDRAPFF. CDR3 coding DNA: TGTGCCAGCAGTTCTGGGGACAGGGCTCCGTTCTTC.

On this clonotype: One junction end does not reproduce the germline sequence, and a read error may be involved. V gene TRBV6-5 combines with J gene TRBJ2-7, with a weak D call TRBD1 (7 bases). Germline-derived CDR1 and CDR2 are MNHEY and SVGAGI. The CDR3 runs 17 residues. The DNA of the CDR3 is TGCGCCAGCTGTTACTCGGTCGCGGGGACAGATTCCTACGAGCAGTACTTC. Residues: CASCYSVAGTDSYEQYF.

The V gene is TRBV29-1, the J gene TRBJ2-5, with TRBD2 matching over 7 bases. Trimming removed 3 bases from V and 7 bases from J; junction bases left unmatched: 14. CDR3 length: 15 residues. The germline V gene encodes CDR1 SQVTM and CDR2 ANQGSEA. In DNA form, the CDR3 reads TGCAGCGTTGATAGGTTAGCGGGTGGCGACGGGACCCAGTACTTC. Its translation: CSVDRLAGGDGTQYF.

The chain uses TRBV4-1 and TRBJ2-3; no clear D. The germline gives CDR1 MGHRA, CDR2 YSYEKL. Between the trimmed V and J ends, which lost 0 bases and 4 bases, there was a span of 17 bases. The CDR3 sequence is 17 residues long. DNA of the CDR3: TGCGCCAGCAGCCAAGATCCCAGCCGGAGTATGTCAGATACGCAGTATTTT. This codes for CASSQDPSRSMSDTQYF.

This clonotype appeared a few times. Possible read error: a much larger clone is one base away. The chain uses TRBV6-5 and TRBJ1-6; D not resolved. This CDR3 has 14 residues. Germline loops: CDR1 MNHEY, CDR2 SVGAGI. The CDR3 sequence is CASSRTDYNSPPHF. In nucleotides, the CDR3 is TGTGCCAGTAGCCGGACCGACTATAATTCACCCCCCCACTTT.

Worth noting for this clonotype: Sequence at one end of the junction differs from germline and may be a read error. DNA of the CDR3: TGTGCCAGCAGTTCTGGGGGGAGTGATGAGCAGTCCTTC. It specifies CASSSGGSDEQSF. The gene calls are TRBV11-3 and TRBJ2-1; TRBD2 is a possible D gene (6 bases). The CDR3 is 13 amino acids. Germline assignment: CDR1 SGHNT and CDR2 YENEEA.

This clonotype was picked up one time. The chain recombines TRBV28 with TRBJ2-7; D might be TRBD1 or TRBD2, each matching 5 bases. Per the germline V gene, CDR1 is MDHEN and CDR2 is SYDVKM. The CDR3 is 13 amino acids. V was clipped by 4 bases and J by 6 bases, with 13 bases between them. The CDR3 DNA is TGTGCCAGCAGTTGGGGACGCTCGGTCGAGCAGTACTTC. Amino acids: CASSWGRSVEQYF.